This T cell receptor (beta chain) was captured by sequencing in a study of T cell responses to AZD1222 COVID-19 vaccine. The length of the CDR3 is 14 residues. V was clipped by 2 bases and J by 4 bases, with 11 bases between them. Per germline, CDR1 SGHTA and CDR2 FQGNSA. Findings and limits, study-wide: Per reports, nearly half of all spike-specific TCRs target regions that are unmutated in variants. Repertoires were obtained only post-peak T cell response.

Libraries were prepared by immunoSEQ multiplex PCR; TCRdb keeps only in-frame clonotypes and omits some of them. The sample holds 200,000 to 300,000 clones, 90% to 95% seen once. This clone was detected only once. The antigen is undetermined. The source of this sequence is an adult in good health. The sample here was peripheral blood, taken on day 0 of AZD1222 vaccination. V usage is TRBV7-2 and J usage is TRBJ1-1, with D tentatively TRBD1 (5 bases). The CDR3 region is CASSLIGTGTEAFF. DNA for the CDR3: TGTGCCAGCAGCTTAATAGGGACGGGCACTGAAGCTTTCTTT. Drawing the rest from reference TRBV7-2 and TRBJ1-1, the complete variable domain is GAGVSQSPSNKVTEKGKDVELRCDPISGHTALYWYRQSLGQGLEFLIYFQGNSAPDKSGLPSDRFSAERTGGSVSTLTIQRTQQEDSAVYLCASSLIGTGTEAFFGQGTRLTVV.